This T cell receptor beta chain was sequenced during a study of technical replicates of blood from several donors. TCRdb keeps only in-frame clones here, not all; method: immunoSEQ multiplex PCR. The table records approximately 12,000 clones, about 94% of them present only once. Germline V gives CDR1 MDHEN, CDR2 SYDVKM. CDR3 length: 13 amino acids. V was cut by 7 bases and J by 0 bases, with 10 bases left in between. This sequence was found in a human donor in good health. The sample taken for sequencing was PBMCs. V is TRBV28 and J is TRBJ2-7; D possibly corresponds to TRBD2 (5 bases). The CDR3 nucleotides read TGTGCCAGCACGGGGAGAAACTCCTACGAGCAGTACTTC. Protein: CASTGRNSYEQYF.